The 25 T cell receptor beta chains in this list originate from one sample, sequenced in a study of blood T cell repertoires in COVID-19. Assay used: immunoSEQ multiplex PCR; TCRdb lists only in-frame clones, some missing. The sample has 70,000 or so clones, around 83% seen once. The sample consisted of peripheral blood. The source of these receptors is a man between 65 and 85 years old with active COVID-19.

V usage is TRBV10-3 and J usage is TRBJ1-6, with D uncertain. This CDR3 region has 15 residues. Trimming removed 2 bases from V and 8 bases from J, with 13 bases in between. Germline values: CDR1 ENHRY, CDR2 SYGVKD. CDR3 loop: CAISEASLLDSPLHF. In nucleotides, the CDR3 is TGTGCCATCAGTGAGGCAAGCCTACTGGATTCACCCCTCCACTTT.

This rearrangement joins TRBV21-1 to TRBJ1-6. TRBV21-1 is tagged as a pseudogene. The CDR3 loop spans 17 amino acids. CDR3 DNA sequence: TGTGCCAGCAGCAAGCCCCCAGGAGGGGTTCCGTGGTCACCCCTCCACTTT. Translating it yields CASSKPPGGVPWSPLHF.

Here the CDR3 DNA reads TGTGCCAGCAGCTTAGTGCAGGGATCCTACGAGCAGTACTTC. This gives the protein CASSLVQGSYEQYF. V is TRBV7-8 and J is TRBJ2-7, with D possibly being TRBD1 (5 bases). Germline-derived CDR1 and CDR2 are SGHVS and FQNEAQ. CDR3 length equals 14 residues. V was shortened by 1 base and J by 1 base, with 8 bases between the two germline ends.

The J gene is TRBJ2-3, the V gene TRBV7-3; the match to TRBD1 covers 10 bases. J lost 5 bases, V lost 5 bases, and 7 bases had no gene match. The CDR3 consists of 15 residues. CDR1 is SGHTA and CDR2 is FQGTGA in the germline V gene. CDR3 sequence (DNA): TGTGCCAGCAGCGCGACAGGGGGCTTGGGAGATACGCAGTATTTT. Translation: CASSATGGLGDTQYF.

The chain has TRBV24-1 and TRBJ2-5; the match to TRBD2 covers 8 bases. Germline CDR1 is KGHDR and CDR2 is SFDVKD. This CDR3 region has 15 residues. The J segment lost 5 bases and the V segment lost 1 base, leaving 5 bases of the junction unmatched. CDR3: CATSDFSASGETQYF. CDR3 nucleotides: TGTGCCACCAGTGATTTTTCGGCTAGCGGGGAGACCCAGTACTTC.

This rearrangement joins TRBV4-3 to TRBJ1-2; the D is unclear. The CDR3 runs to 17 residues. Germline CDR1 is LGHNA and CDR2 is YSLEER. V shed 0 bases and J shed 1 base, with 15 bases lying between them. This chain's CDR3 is CASSQDLAGDNNYGYTF. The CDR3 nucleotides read TGCGCCAGCAGCCAAGATCTTGCGGGAGACAATAACTATGGCTACACCTTC.

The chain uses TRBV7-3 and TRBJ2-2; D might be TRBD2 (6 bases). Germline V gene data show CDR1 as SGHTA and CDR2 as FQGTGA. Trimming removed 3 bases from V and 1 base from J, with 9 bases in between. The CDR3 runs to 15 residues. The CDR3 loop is CASSLTGGNTGELFF. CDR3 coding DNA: TGTGCCAGCAGCTTGACCGGGGGGAACACCGGGGAGCTGTTTTTT.

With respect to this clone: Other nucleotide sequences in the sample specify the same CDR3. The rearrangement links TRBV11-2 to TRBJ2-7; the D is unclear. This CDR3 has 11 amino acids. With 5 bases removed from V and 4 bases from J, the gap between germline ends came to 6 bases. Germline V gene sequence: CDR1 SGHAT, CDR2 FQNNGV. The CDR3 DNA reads TGTGCCAGCAGCCCACGGTACGAGCAGTACTTC. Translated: CASSPRYEQYF.

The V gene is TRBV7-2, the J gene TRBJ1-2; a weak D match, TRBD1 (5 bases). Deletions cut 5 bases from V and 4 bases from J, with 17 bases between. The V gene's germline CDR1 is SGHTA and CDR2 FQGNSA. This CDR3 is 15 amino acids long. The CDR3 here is CASSRERGVGYGYTF. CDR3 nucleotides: TGTGCCAGCAGCCGGGAACGGGGGGTTGGCTATGGCTACACCTTC.

CDR3 region: CASSSRGTGTEAFF. The CDR3 bases are TGCGCCAGCAGCTCTCGTGGGACTGGCACTGAAGCTTTCTTT. This chain joins TRBV5-1 and TRBJ1-1, with D possibly matching TRBD1 (5 bases). In germline, CDR1 is SGHRS, CDR2 YFSETQ. Between the trimmed V and J ends, which lost 3 bases and 4 bases, there was a span of 13 bases. The CDR3 extends over 14 amino acids.

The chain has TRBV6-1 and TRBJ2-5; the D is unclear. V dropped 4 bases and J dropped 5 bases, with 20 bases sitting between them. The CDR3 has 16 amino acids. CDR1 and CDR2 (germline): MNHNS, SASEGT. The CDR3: CASSASSVARWETQYF. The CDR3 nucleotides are TGTGCCAGCAGTGCCTCTTCAGTCGCCCGCTGGGAGACCCAGTACTTC.

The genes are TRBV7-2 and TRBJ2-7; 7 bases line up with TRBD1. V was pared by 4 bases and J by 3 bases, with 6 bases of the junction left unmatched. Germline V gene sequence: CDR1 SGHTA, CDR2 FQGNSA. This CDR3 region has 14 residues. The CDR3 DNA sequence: TGTGCCAGCAGCTCCAGACAGGGTGTCTACGAGCAGTACTTC. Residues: CASSSRQGVYEQYF. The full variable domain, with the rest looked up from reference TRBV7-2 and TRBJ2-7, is GAGVSQSPSNKVTEKGKDVELRCDPISGHTALYWYRQSLGQGLEFLIYFQGNSAPDKSGLPSDRFSAERTGGSVSTLTIQRTQQEDSAVYLCASSSRQGVYEQYFGPGTRLTVT.

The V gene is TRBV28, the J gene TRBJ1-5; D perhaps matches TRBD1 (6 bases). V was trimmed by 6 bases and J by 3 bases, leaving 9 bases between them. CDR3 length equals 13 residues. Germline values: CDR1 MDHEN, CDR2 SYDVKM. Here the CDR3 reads CASRDSANQPQHF. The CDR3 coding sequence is TGTGCCAGCAGGGACAGTGCCAATCAGCCCCAGCATTTT.

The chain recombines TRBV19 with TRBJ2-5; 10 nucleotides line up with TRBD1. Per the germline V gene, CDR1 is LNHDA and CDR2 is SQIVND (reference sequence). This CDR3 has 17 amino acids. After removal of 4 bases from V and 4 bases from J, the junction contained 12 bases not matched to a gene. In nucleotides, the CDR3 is TGTGCCAGTAGTACGCAGACAGGGGGCAAGAATGGAGAGACCCAGTACTTC. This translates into CASSTQTGGKNGETQYF.

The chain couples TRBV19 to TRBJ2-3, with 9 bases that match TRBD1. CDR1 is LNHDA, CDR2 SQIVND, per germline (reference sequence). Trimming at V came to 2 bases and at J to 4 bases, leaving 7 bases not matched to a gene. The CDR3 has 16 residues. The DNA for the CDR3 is TGTGCCAGTAGTATAACGCTGGACAGGGGTGCAGATACGCAGTATTTT. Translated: CASSITLDRGADTQYF.

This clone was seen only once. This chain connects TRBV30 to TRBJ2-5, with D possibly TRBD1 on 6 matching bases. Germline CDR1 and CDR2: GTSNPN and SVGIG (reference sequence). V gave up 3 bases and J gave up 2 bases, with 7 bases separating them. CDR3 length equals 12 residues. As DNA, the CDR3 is TGTGCCTGGAGACAGGGACAAGAGACCCAGTACTTC. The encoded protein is CAWRQGQETQYF.

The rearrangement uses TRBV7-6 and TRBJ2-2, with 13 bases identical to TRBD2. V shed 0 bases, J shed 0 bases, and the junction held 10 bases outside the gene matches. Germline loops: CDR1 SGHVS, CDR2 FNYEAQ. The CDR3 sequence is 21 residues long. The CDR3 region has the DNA TGTGCCAGCAGCTTAGCGCGGGGGGGACTAGCGGGGCTAGCGAACACCGGGGAGCTGTTTTTT. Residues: CASSLARGGLAGLANTGELFF.

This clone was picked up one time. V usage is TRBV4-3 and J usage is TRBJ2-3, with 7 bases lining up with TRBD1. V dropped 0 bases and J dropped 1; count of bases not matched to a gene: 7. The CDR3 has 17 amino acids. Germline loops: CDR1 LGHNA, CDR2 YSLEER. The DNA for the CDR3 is TGCGCCAGCAGCCAAGATGCGACAGGGTGGGGCACAGATACGCAGTATTTT. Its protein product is CASSQDATGWGTDTQYF.

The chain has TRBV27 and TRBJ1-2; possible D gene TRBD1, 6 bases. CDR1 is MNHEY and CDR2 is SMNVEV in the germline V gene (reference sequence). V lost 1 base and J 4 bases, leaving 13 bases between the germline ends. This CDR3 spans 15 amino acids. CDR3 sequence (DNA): TGTGCCAGCAGTTTATTGGGGAGGGGGGGCTATGGCTACACCTTC. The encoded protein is CASSLLGRGGYGYTF.

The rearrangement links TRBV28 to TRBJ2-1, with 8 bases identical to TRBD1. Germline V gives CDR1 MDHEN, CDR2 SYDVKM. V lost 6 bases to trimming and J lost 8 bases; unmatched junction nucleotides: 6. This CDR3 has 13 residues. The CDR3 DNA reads TGTGCCAGCAGGGAGACAGGGGCCCATGAGCAGTTCTTC. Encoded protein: CASRETGAHEQFF.

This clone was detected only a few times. The CDR3 bases are TGTGCCAGTAGTGTGTGGACAGGGAGGCCTGAAGCTTTCTTT. Translation gives CASSVWTGRPEAFF. The gene calls are TRBV19 and TRBJ1-1; 8 bases map to TRBD1. Germline CDR1 reads LNHDA; CDR2 reads SQIVND (reference sequence). The CDR3 has 14 amino acids. V gave up 5 bases and J gave up 6 bases; unmatched junction bases: 8.

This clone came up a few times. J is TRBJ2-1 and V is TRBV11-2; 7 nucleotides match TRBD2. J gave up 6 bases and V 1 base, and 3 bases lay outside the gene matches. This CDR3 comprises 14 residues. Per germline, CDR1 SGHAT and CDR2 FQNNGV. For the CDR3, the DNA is TGTGCCAGCAGCTTAGGACTAGCCCCCAATGAGCAGTTCTTC. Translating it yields CASSLGLAPNEQFF.

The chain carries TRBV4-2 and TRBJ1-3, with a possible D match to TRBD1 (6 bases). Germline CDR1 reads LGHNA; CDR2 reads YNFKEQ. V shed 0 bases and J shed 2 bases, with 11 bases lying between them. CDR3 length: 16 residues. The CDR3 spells CASSQDPGAAGNTIYF. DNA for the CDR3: TGTGCCAGCAGCCAAGATCCAGGGGCGGCTGGAAACACCATATATTTT.

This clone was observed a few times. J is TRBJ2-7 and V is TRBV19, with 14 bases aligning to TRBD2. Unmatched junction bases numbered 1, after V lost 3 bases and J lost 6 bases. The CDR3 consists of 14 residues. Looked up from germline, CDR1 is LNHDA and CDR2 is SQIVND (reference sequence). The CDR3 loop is CASSMGLAGAEQYF. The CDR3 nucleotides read TGTGCCAGTAGTATGGGACTAGCGGGAGCCGAGCAGTACTTC.

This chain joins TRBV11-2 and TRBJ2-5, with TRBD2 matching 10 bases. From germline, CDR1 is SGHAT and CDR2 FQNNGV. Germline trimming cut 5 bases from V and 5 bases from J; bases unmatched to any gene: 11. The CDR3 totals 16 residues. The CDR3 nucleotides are TGTGCCAGCAGCCAAGGGGCTAGCGGGAGTAGGGAGACCCAGTACTTC. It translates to CASSQGASGSRETQYF.